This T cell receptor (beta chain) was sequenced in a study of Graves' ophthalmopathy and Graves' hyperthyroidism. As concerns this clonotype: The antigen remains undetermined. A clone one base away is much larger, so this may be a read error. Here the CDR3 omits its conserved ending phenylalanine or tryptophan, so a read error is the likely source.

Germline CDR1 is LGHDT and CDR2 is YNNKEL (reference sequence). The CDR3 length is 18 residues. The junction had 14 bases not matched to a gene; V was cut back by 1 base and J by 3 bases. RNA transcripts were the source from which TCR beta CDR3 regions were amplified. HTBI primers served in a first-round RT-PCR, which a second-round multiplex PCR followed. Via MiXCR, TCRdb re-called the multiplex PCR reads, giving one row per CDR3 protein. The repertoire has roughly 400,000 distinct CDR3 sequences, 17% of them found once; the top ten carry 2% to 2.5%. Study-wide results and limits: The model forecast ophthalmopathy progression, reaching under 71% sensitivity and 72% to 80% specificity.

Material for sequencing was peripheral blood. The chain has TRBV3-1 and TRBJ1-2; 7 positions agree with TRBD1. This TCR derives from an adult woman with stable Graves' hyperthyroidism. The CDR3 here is CASSQVRRDRTVYYGYTV. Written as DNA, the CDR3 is TGTGCCAGCAGCCAAGTGCGGCGGGACAGAACCGTTTACTATGGCTACACCGTC.